The 10 T cell receptor beta chains below were found in one sample sequenced in a study of cytomegalovirus exposure and HLA in healthy donors. Researchers ran the PCR with 60 Vbeta and 13 Jbeta primers. Generated by immunoSEQ multiplex PCR, the TCRdb table keeps only in-frame clones and is missing some. The sample has roughly 77,000 clones, roughly 70% seen once. Sequencing used PBMCs. All receptors come from a woman aged 40-49 years in good health and CMV-seropositive.

The chain uses TRBV6-5 and TRBJ1-3, with a tentative D call TRBD1 (6 bases). With 6 bases removed from V and 0 bases from J, the gap between germline ends came to 12 bases. CDR1 is MNHEY and CDR2 is SVGAGI in the germline V gene. The CDR3 consists of 15 residues. The CDR3 nucleotides are TGTGCCAGCAGAGAACAGGGTGTCTCTGGAAACACCATATATTTT. It is translated as CASREQGVSGNTIYF.

This clone was seen more than once but under ten times. The chain recombines TRBV6-4 with TRBJ2-3, with D tentatively TRBD2 (5 bases). There are 15 residues in the CDR3. V was cut by 0 bases and J by 6 bases, with 13 bases left in between. From germline, CDR1 is MRHNA and CDR2 SNTAGT. The CDR3 loop reads CASSDSLGSADTQYF. The CDR3 DNA reads as TGTGCCAGCAGTGACTCACTAGGGTCTGCGGATACGCAGTATTTT.

Only one count was recorded for this clone. The chain employs TRBV6-1 and TRBJ2-5; 8 nucleotides align to TRBD2. V shed 8 bases and J 12 bases; nucleotides not matched to a gene: 14. The germline CDR1 and CDR2 sequences are MNHNS and SASEGT. The CDR3 contains 13 residues. The CDR3 is CASLPPASGYKYF. Written as DNA, the CDR3 is TGTGCCAGCCTCCCCCCGGCTAGCGGGTACAAGTACTTC.

The CDR3 loop is CASSYSRDGQPQHF. CDR3 coding DNA: TGTGCCAGCAGTTACTCCCGGGATGGGCAGCCCCAGCATTTT. The chain uses TRBV6-5 and TRBJ1-5; D remains unclear. V dropped 0 bases and J dropped 7 bases, with 10 bases sitting between them. Germline V gives CDR1 MNHEY, CDR2 SVGAGI. CDR3 size: 14 residues.

The J gene is TRBJ2-5, the V gene TRBV5-6; the D gene is possibly TRBD2 (7 bases). V was trimmed by 2 bases and J by 3 bases, leaving 17 bases between them. Germline CDR1 is SGHDT and CDR2 is YYEEEE. This CDR3 contains 16 residues. DNA for the CDR3: TGTGCCAGCAGCTTCTTGGCCGGAGGGGGGGAAGAGACCCAGTACTTC. This sequence encodes CASSFLAGGGEETQYF.

The chain is built from TRBV5-1 and TRBJ2-5, with TRBD1 as a possible D gene (6 bases). The ends were cut back, 4 bases at V and 5 bases at J, with 18 bases in the middle. Germline V CDR1 and CDR2: SGHRS, YFSETQ. This CDR3 is built from 15 residues. The CDR3 reads CASSEDSPGEETQYF. In nucleotides, the CDR3 is TGCGCCAGCAGCGAGGACAGCCCCGGCGAGGAGACCCAGTACTTC.

The V and J genes are TRBV7-2 and TRBJ1-2; D perhaps matches TRBD1 (5 bases). The V gene lost 1 base and the J gene lost 7 bases, with 10 bases spanning the gap. Germline V gives CDR1 SGHTA, CDR2 FQGNSA. The CDR3 consists of 13 residues. CDR3 DNA: TGTGCCAGCAGCTTAGATCGACAGCGTGGCTACACCTTC. Translating it yields CASSLDRQRGYTF.

The J gene is TRBJ1-3, the V gene TRBV7-9, with D possibly matching TRBD1 (5 bases). The CDR3 has 14 amino acids. The germline V gene encodes CDR1 SEHNR and CDR2 FQNEAQ (reference sequence). V lost 3 bases and J lost 4, with 10 bases in between. The CDR3 nucleotides are TGTGCCAGCAGCTTCCAGGGTACGGGAAACACCATATATTTT. Protein sequence: CASSFQGTGNTIYF.

The CDR3 DNA reads as TGTGCCAGCAGTGAGGGACCTGGAGGGCCCTATGGCTACACCTTC. Protein sequence: CASSEGPGGPYGYTF. The chain joins TRBV2 to TRBJ1-2, with D possibly TRBD1 on 5 matching bases. The CDR3 totals 15 residues. Germline values: CDR1 SNHLY, CDR2 FYNNEI. Trimming left V 3 bases short and J 4 bases short, with 15 bases between.

The chain employs TRBV5-6 and TRBJ1-2; D unresolved. CDR3 length: 12 residues. The V gene's germline CDR1 is SGHDT and CDR2 YYEEEE. The germline V and J ends were trimmed by 3 bases and 6 bases, with 9 bases remaining between them. CDR3 nucleotide sequence: TGTGCCAGCAGCTCGGGAGTCAATGGCTACACCTTC. It specifies CASSSGVNGYTF.